Listed below are T cell receptor beta chains from one sample, sequenced in a study of CD8 T cells in ankylosing spondylitis. In TCRdb, the 5' RACE reads were re-called with MiXCR into one record per CDR3 protein. Of 200,000 to 250,000 distinct CDR3 sequences detected, around 18% appear once; the ten largest clones hold 42%. Sequenced sample: blood, either unsorted or a sorted T cell fraction (not recorded which). These receptors were obtained from a male donor with ankylosing spondylitis. CDR3s include the opening cysteine and the closing phenylalanine or tryptophan. Each record gives: V gene, D gene, clone size, J gene, CDR3 DNA, CDR3 protein. A D gene is named only where the DNA matches it firmly. Size tells how often a clone was seen (once, few, many) or the class of an expanded clone, and some rows leave it out.

>TRBV27|.|.|TRBJ2-3
TGTGCCAGCAGTTTATTGTCCTCCGAGCAGGGCACAGATACGCAGTATTTT
CASSLLSSEQGTDTQYF
>TRBV7-9|.|few|TRBJ2-1
TGTGCCAGCAGCTTCCAGGGTTATGAGCAGTTCTTC
CASSFQGYEQFF
>TRBV4-3|TRBD2|few|TRBJ2-7
TGCGCCAGCAGCCAAGATCGTAGCGGGACGCGGGAGCAGTACTTC
CASSQDRSGTREQYF
>TRBV6-5|TRBD2|many|TRBJ2-1
TGTGCCAGCAGTTCAGGACTAGGATTCTACAATGAGCAGTTCTTC
CASSSGLGFYNEQFF
>TRBV29-1|.|few|TRBJ1-1
TGCAGCCTCCCCCACGGGGGGGGACTTCGGAACACTGAAGCTTTCTTT
CSLPHGGGLRNTEAFF
>TRBV4-2|TRBD2|few|TRBJ2-3
TGTGCCAGCAGCCCCCATAATTCGACTAGCGGGGTGCACACAGATACGCAGTATTTT
CASSPHNSTSGVHTDTQYF
>TRBV6-1|.|.|TRBJ1-2
TGTGCCAGCACCCCAGGGGCTAACTATGGCTACACCTTC
CASTPGANYGYTF
>TRBV9|.|.|TRBJ2-1
TGTGCCAGCAGCGTTTCTCCAAGCGGCAACTCCTACAATGAGCAGTTCTTC
CASSVSPSGNSYNEQFF
>TRBV7-9|.|.|TRBJ2-1
TGTGCCAGCAGCTTATCTCACCTAGCGCTTGAGCAGTTCTTC
CASSLSHLALEQFF
>TRBV20-1|TRBD1|few|TRBJ2-1
TGCAGTGCTAGAGATCTGGACAGGGCCTACAATGAGCAGTTCTTC
CSARDLDRAYNEQFF
>TRBV20-1|.|many|TRBJ1-3
TGCAGTGCCGCCCATCCAGACAGACGCTCTGGAAACACCATATATTTT
CSAAHPDRRSGNTIYF
>TRBV29-1|.|.|TRBJ1-1
TGCAGCGTCATCAGGCCCAATGAAGCTTTCTTT
CSVIRPNEAFF
>TRBV7-2|TRBD2|.|TRBJ2-1
TGTGCCAGCAGCGTCGGACTAGCTTTCAATGAGCAGTTCTTC
CASSVGLAFNEQFF
>TRBV28|.|few|TRBJ2-7
TGTGCCAGCAGTTTTCGGGGTGGCGAGCAGTACTTC
CASSFRGGEQYF
>TRBV28|.|few|TRBJ2-3
TGTGCCAGCAGTACCCCGAGAAAGATCACAGATACGCAGTATTTT
CASSTPRKITDTQYF
>TRBV19|TRBD1|.|TRBJ2-1
TGTGCCAGTAGTATAGTAAGGGGGCATGAGCAGTTCTTC
CASSIVRGHEQFF
>TRBV2|.|.|TRBJ2-3
TGTGCCAGCAGTGAATTGGGGGGTGCAGATACGCAGTATTTT
CASSELGGADTQYF
>TRBV5-1|TRBD2|few|TRBJ2-1
TGCGCCAGCAGCGAAGGGACTAGCGGGGGGCACTACAATGAGCAGTTCTTC
CASSEGTSGGHYNEQFF
>TRBV29-1|TRBD1|.|TRBJ2-3
TGCAGCGTTGACGACGGGACAGGGGGCGCTGGGTATTTT
CSVDDGTGGAGYF
>TRBV14|.|.|TRBJ2-7
TGTGCCAGCAGCCAAGGGTCCGATTCTTACGAGCAGTACTTC
CASSQGSDSYEQYF
>TRBV20-1|.|.|TRBJ2-7
TGCAGTGCTAGAACACAGGGTCACCGCTACGAGCAGTACTTC
CSARTQGHRYEQYF
>TRBV7-3|TRBD2|.|TRBJ2-5
TGTGCCAGCAGCTTGAGCGGGGGGGTGAACCAAGAGACCCAGTACTTC
CASSLSGGVNQETQYF
>TRBV12-3/TRBV12-4|.|.|TRBJ1-2
TGTGCCAGCAGTTTAGCGGCGGGGACCGTCGGAAATGGCTACACCTTC
CASSLAAGTVGNGYTF
>TRBV28|.|.|TRBJ1-3
TGTGCCAGCAGCCCGAGTGTATACGGAAACACCATATATTTT
CASSPSVYGNTIYF
>TRBV6-1|.|.|TRBJ2-1
TGTGCCAGCAGTGAACTGACAGGAACTTACAATGAGCAGTTCTTC
CASSELTGTYNEQFF
>TRBV5-1|TRBD1|.|TRBJ1-5
TGCGCCAGCAGCTTGGGGGACAGGGCGGACAGCAATCAGCCCCAGCATTTT
CASSLGDRADSNQPQHF
>TRBV25-1|.|once|TRBJ1-1
TGTGCCAGCAGTGAATACGAGAGGGTGTGGACTGAAGCTTTCTTT
CASSEYERVWTEAFF
>TRBV7-3|TRBD2|.|TRBJ2-3
TGTGCCAGCAGCTTAAATCCTAGCGGGGAGGCAGATACGCAGTATTTT
CASSLNPSGEADTQYF
>TRBV19|.|once|TRBJ2-1
TGTGCCAGTAGTGCGGACGAATACAATGAGCAGTTCTTC
CASSADEYNEQFF
>TRBV29-1|TRBD2|many|TRBJ2-3
TGCAGCGTTGAAAACTGGGCGGGGGGCCCTACCACAGATACGCAGTATTTT
CSVENWAGGPTTDTQYF
>TRBV5-6|TRBD2|.|TRBJ2-5
TGTGCCAGCAGCTTGTTAAGCGGGGAACACCAAGAGACCCAGTACTTC
CASSLLSGEHQETQYF
>TRBV29-1|.|.|TRBJ2-2
TGCAGCGTTGAGGAGGCGGCTAACACCGGGGAGCTGTTTTTT
CSVEEAANTGELFF
>TRBV5-1|.|.|TRBJ2-1
TGCGCCAGCAGCTCGGGACTCACAAATGAGCAGTTCTTC
CASSSGLTNEQFF
>TRBV20-1|.|few|TRBJ1-2
TGCAGTGCTAGTCCGATCACAGATGACTATGGCTACACCTTC
CSASPITDDYGYTF
>TRBV7-8|.|.|TRBJ2-2
TGTGCCAGCAGCTTAGACGGCAGTAGCGGGGAGCTGTTTTTT
CASSLDGSSGELFF
>TRBV5-1|TRBD2|few|TRBJ2-1
TGCGCCAGCAGCTCTCACATATCTAGCGGGGGACCCCGCGAAATATACAATGAGCAGTTCTTC
CASSSHISSGGPREIYNEQFF
>TRBV7-6|.|few|TRBJ2-5
TGTGCCAGCAGCTTAGAGCCAAGAGTGGGAGAGACCCAGTACTTC
CASSLEPRVGETQYF
>TRBV27|TRBD2|few|TRBJ2-5
TGTGCCAGCAGTCCCCTCGGGACTAGCGGTCCAACCACCGAGACCCAGTACTTC
CASSPLGTSGPTTETQYF
>TRBV7-7|.|few|TRBJ2-5
TGTGCCAGCAGCGCCTGGGGAGAGACCCAGTACTTC
CASSAWGETQYF
>TRBV20-1|.|.|TRBJ1-2
TGCAGTGCTAGAGATCCAGGGGACTATGGCTACACCTTC
CSARDPGDYGYTF
>TRBV13|.|many|TRBJ2-1
TGTGCCAGCAGCTTAGTTTCGGGCTCTTTCCGGGGTGAGCAGTTCTTC
CASSLVSGSFRGEQFF
>TRBV6-2/TRBV6-3|.|few|TRBJ1-4
TGTGCCAGCACCCCAACAACGCGGCGTACAGAAAAACTGTTTTTT
CASTPTTRRTEKLFF
>TRBV15|.|few|TRBJ2-1
TGTGCCACCAGCGAGGCGTCCTACAATGAGCAGTTCTTC
CATSEASYNEQFF
>TRBV20-1|.|.|TRBJ2-1
TGCAGTGCTAGAGCCCTTGGAAGGAACGACAATGAGCAGTTCTTC
CSARALGRNDNEQFF
>TRBV12-3/TRBV12-4|TRBD1|.|TRBJ1-4
TGTGCCAGCAGTATCACCGGGACAGGGGACGAAAAACTGTTTTTT
CASSITGTGDEKLFF
>TRBV20-1|TRBD2|.|TRBJ2-1
TGCAGTGCTAGAGAAACTAGCGGGGACCCTAACAATGAGCAGTTCTTC
CSARETSGDPNNEQFF
>TRBV19|.|few|TRBJ2-3
TGTGCCAGTAGGTACGACGGAGAGACCACAGATACGCAGTATTTT
CASRYDGETTDTQYF
>TRBV7-8|.|.|TRBJ1-4
TGTGCCAGCAGCCCCCAACACGTTGGGGGGCTCACTAATGAAAAACTGTTTTTT
CASSPQHVGGLTNEKLFF
>TRBV4-1|.|.|TRBJ1-5
TGCGCCAGCAGCCCTAGTGGACCTAGCAATCAGCCCCAGCATTTT
CASSPSGPSNQPQHF
>TRBV7-9|.|.|TRBJ2-1
TGTGCCAGCAGCTTATCGACAGCGGAGGCCTACAATGAGCAGTTCTTC
CASSLSTAEAYNEQFF
>TRBV4-1|TRBD1|.|TRBJ2-7
TGCGCCAGCAGCCAGGGACAGGGGAACAACGAGCAGTACTTC
CASSQGQGNNEQYF
>TRBV6-1|.|.|TRBJ2-4
TGTGCCAGCAGCCACCACGACGGGGGAGTAGCCAAAAACATTCAGTACTTC
CASSHHDGGVAKNIQYF
>TRBV19|.|few|TRBJ1-6
TGTGCCAGCGGGCTTAGCTCCTATAATTCACCCCTCCACTTT
CASGLSSYNSPLHF
>TRBV5-1|TRBD2|few|TRBJ2-3
TGCGCCAGCAGCTTGAGACCTACGGGGGGTATAACAGATACGCAGTATTTT
CASSLRPTGGITDTQYF
>TRBV15|.|few|TRBJ2-3
TGTGCCACCAGCAGAGTACGGGAGATAGATACGCAGTATTTT
CATSRVREIDTQYF